The sequence of this T cell receptor beta chain was determined in a study of beta chain features in type 1 diabetes. Study-wide findings and caveats: Shorter TCRB CDR3s, moderately but significantly so, marked every one of the four CD4+ subsets in Type 1 diabetes patients. Amplification by PCR could prefer shorter templates, with the same effect in patients and controls. More deletions and fewer insertions at VDJ junctions were seen in type 1 diabetes patients.

Germline V gives CDR1 SQVTM, CDR2 ANQGSEA. The CDR3 has 12 residues. V was clipped by 7 bases and J by 1 base, with 10 bases between them. Expressed TCRB transcripts got sequenced, as all isolated RNA was reverse transcribed. Sequencing was performed with immunoSEQ multiplex PCR; in TCRdb, only in-frame clones are kept and a portion is missing. The table lists about 270,000 clones, approximately 14% of them singletons. Worth noting for this clone: Its specificity is unknown.

This chain joins TRBV29-1 and TRBJ1-1; unclear D gene. The sequence was obtained from a man aged 25-45 years with type 1 diabetes. Sequences were obtained from naive CD4+ T cells from blood. The CDR3 protein is CSAVDWNTEAFF. In nucleotides, the CDR3 is TGCAGCGCCGTGGACTGGAACACTGAAGCTTTCTTT.